These 25 T cell receptor beta chains were sequenced from one sample in a study of T cells expressing NK-cell markers. TCRdb reprocessed the 5' RACE reads and keeps a single row for each CDR3 protein, giving no DNA. Its table lists about 550,000 distinct CDR3 sequences. The specimen was blood T cells: a sorted CD56 or NKG2C T cell subset, CD4+ or CD8+ T cells, or bulk PBMC T cells (not recorded which). The receptor set was obtained from a man younger than 35 in good health.

The chain has TRBV3-1 and TRBJ1-5. Germline CDR1 and CDR2: LGHDT and YNNKEL (reference sequence). The CDR3 contains 13 residues. CDR3 region: CASSRGPLQPQHF.

This chain links TRBV30 with TRBJ2-1; TCRdb outputs TRBD2, but without DNA this stays unchecked. Per germline, CDR1 GTSNPN and CDR2 SVGIG (reference sequence). There are 15 residues in the CDR3. The CDR3 loop is CAWSARGLGRDEQFF.

The V and J genes are TRBV7-2 and TRBJ2-1; there is no DNA to check the TCRdb D call of TRBD1. Germline V gene data show CDR1 as SGHTA and CDR2 as FQGNSA. The CDR3 sequence is 16 residues long. CDR3 in amino acids: CASSPQGQGFSNEQFF.

This sequence joins TRBV2 and TRBJ2-5. The CDR3 loop spans 14 amino acids. Germline assignment: CDR1 SNHLY and CDR2 FYNNEI. CDR3: CASSDLLGQETQYF.

This chain links TRBV7-9 with TRBJ1-1; lacking DNA, the TRBD1 call made by TCRdb goes unchecked. This CDR3 region has 12 residues. The germline V gene encodes CDR1 SEHNR and CDR2 FQNEAQ (reference sequence). The CDR3: CASSFSAPEAFF. The variable domain in full, completed from reference TRBV7-9 and TRBJ1-1, reads DTGVSQNPRHKITKRGQNVTFRCDPISEHNRLYWYRQTLGQGPEFLTYFQNEAQLEKSRLLSDRFSAERPKGSFSTLEIQRTEQGDSAMYLCASSFSAPEAFFGQGTRLTVV.

The chain combines TRBV2 with TRBJ2-7; TCRdb gives TRBD1 as the D gene, but with no DNA this cannot be confirmed. Germline V CDR1 and CDR2: SNHLY, FYNNEI. The CDR3 has 15 residues. CDR3 loop: CASSDPGTGTYEQYF. The variable domain in full, completed from reference TRBV2 and TRBJ2-7, reads EPEVTQTPSHQVTQMGQEVILRCVPISNHLYFYWYRQILGQKVEFLVSFYNNEISEKSEIFDDQFSVERPDGSNFTLKIRSTKLEDSAMYFCASSDPGTGTYEQYFGPGTRLTVT.

This chain links TRBV5-5 with TRBJ2-4. The germline V gene has CDR1 SGHKS and CDR2 YYEKEE (reference sequence). This CDR3 comprises 15 residues. The chain's CDR3 is CASSWASDAKNIQYF.

V and J are TRBV11-1 and TRBJ1-4. Germline lookup yields CDR1 SGHAT and CDR2 FQDESV (reference sequence). This CDR3 has 18 amino acids. The CDR3 region is CASSLEGPLVRTNEKLFF.

This chain links TRBV29-1 with TRBJ1-1. Per the germline V gene, CDR1 is SQVTM and CDR2 is ANQGSEA. The CDR3 totals 12 residues. CDR3 in amino acids: CSVSRTNTEAFF.

The V call is TRBV19, the J call TRBJ2-5. This CDR3 comprises 13 residues. Germline CDR1 LNHDA, CDR2 SQIVND (reference sequence). The CDR3 loop reads CASSIGIEETQYF.

The chain combines TRBV5-1 with TRBJ2-1; TCRdb calls TRBD2, which cannot be checked without DNA. The germline V gene encodes CDR1 SGHRS and CDR2 YFSETQ. The CDR3 covers 16 residues. CDR3 loop: CASSTRTSGPNNEQFF.

The J gene is TRBJ1-1, the V gene TRBV2. The CDR3 spans 12 residues. The germline V gene encodes CDR1 SNHLY and CDR2 FYNNEI. The CDR3 sequence: CASNRGGTEAFF.

J is TRBJ2-4 and V is TRBV21-1. TRBV21-1 is a recognized pseudogene. The CDR3 is 14 residues long. The CDR3 spells CASSKESSKNIQYF.

CDR3 sequence: CASSLVTGANSPLHF. This chain links TRBV7-2 with TRBJ1-6; lacking DNA, the TRBD1 call made by TCRdb goes unchecked. CDR1 and CDR2 (germline): SGHTA, FQGNSA. The CDR3 length is 15 residues.

This chain joins TRBV12-3 or TRBV12-4 and TRBJ1-2; TCRdb's D call of TRBD1 is untestable without DNA. The CDR3 is 13 amino acids. CDR3 residues: CASSLSGAEGYTF.

This chain connects TRBV29-1 to TRBJ2-4; TCRdb picks TRBD1, but there is no DNA to check that call. The CDR3 has 15 residues. CDR1 and CDR2 from the germline V gene are SQVTM and ANQGSEA. The CDR3 spells CSVVVGVKGKNIQYF.

This chain joins TRBV7-3 and TRBJ2-3; TCRdb names TRBD1, which stays unverified in the absence of DNA. CDR1 and CDR2 (germline): SGHTA, FQGTGA. This CDR3 is 14 amino acids long. CDR3 protein: CASSLWDTTDTQYF.

This chain connects TRBV27 to TRBJ2-3; TCRdb's D gene call, TRBD1, goes unchecked for lack of DNA. The CDR3 length is 14 residues. The germline gives CDR1 MNHEY, CDR2 SMNVEV (reference sequence). This chain's CDR3 is CASSLGLGASSWYF.

The chain joins TRBV4-3 to TRBJ2-3; the TCRdb call, TRBD1, lacks DNA for checking. There are 16 residues in the CDR3. Germline V CDR1 and CDR2: LGHNA, YSLEER. The CDR3 region is CASSLENREVADTQYF.

This CDR3 reads CASSGPQGTRQPQHF. The chain combines TRBV25-1 with TRBJ1-5; TCRdb indicates TRBD1, and absent DNA this call remains unverified. CDR3 length: 15 amino acids. Germline V lookup: CDR1 MGHDK, CDR2 SYGVNS.

The chain links TRBV2 to TRBJ2-3; as DNA is missing, the TRBD2 call by TCRdb cannot be tested. Germline CDR1 reads SNHLY; CDR2 reads FYNNEI. The CDR3 covers 15 residues. Here the CDR3 reads CASSDRRAATDTQYF. The full variable domain, in which reference TRBV2 and TRBJ2-3 provide the parts outside the CDR3, is EPEVTQTPSHQVTQMGQEVILRCVPISNHLYFYWYRQILGQKVEFLVSFYNNEISEKSEIFDDQFSVERPDGSNFTLKIRSTKLEDSAMYFCASSDRRAATDTQYFGPGTRLTVL.

This CDR3 reads CASSHHRRENQPQHF. The chain carries TRBV4-1 and TRBJ1-5; checking the TCRdb D call of TRBD1 is not possible without DNA. Germline V gene sequence: CDR1 MGHRA, CDR2 YSYEKL. This CDR3 region has 15 residues.

The J gene is TRBJ2-7, the V gene TRBV6-5; as DNA is missing, the TRBD2 call by TCRdb cannot be tested. The CDR3 totals 13 residues. The germline CDR1 and CDR2 sequences are MNHEY and SVGAGI. Here the CDR3 reads CASSSRAGYEQYF.

The chain combines TRBV2 with TRBJ2-5; no DNA is available, so the TRBD1 call from TCRdb remains unchecked. Germline V gene data show CDR1 as SNHLY and CDR2 as FYNNEI. There are 12 residues in the CDR3. CDR3 loop: CASDRVSETQYF.

The chain has TRBV12-3 or TRBV12-4 and TRBJ1-5; without DNA, the TCRdb call of TRBD1 cannot be checked. CDR3 length: 14 residues. CDR3 region: CASSPDRVGQPQHF.